This T cell receptor (beta chain) was retrieved from a study of cytomegalovirus exposure and HLA in healthy donors. Study summary: Membership in the Caucasian-associated ancestry cluster was found for around 81% of nearly 400 genotyped donors. Whole-study results and caveats: Earlier analysis yielded a pattern in which most TCR beta V segments were productive about 90% or about 30% of the time. The study carried out a later analysis of TCR beta sequences. It associated approximately 15,000 of them with specific HLA alleles at a false discovery rate of 0.05.

This clone was counted a few times. Its antigen is unidentified. Use of 60 Vbeta and 13 Jbeta primers characterized the PCR. Sequencing used immunoSEQ multiplex PCR; TCRdb keeps in-frame clones, though not all of them. The data hold about 90,000 clones, with 55% to 75% observed a single time. This sequence was found in a woman under 30 in good health and CMV-seropositive. The sequencing input was PBMCs.

The CDR3 reads CASSFQGKNTEAFF. The CDR3 coding sequence is TGTGCCAGCAGCTTTCAGGGCAAGAACACTGAAGCTTTCTTT. J is TRBJ1-1 and V is TRBV7-2, with D perhaps matching TRBD1 (5 bases). V lost 3 bases and J lost 1, with 9 bases in between. The CDR3 is made up of 14 amino acids. Germline V lookup: CDR1 SGHTA, CDR2 FQGNSA.